One and the same sample provided the 27 T cell receptor beta chains below, sequenced in a study of cytomegalovirus exposure and HLA in healthy donors. This table comes from immunoSEQ multiplex PCR, and its TCRdb copy is limited to in-frame clones, with some not included. The sample lists 200,000 to 250,000 clones, 80% to 85% occurring once. Specimen: PBMCs. Receptors originate from a woman younger than 45 in good health and CMV-seropositive.

The chain uses TRBV30 and TRBJ1-5, with TRBD1 identical over 7 bases. The CDR3 length is 13 residues. The V and J ends lost 4 bases and 7 bases, in that order; junction bases with no gene match: 7. Germline-derived CDR1 and CDR2 are GTSNPN and SVGIG (reference sequence). The CDR3 loop is CAWTGGGGQPQHF. In DNA form, the CDR3 reads TGTGCCTGGACCGGAGGGGGCGGGCAGCCCCAGCATTTT.

CDR3 bases: TGTGCCTGGAAGGGGGATGGTAATCAGCCCCAGCATTTT. It is translated as CAWKGDGNQPQHF. The chain recombines TRBV30 with TRBJ1-5, with a weak D call TRBD1 (6 bases). The length of the CDR3 is 13 residues. V lost 4 bases to trimming and J lost 4 bases, with 11 bases between them. From germline, CDR1 is GTSNPN and CDR2 SVGIG (reference sequence).

This chain joins TRBV29-1 and TRBJ1-5, with D uncertain. Germline assignment: CDR1 SQVTM and CDR2 ANQGSEA. V lost 4 bases and J lost 6, with 13 bases in between. The CDR3 covers 13 residues. Written as DNA, the CDR3 is TGCAGCGTTGGGGCCGGGTACGGTCAGCCCCAGCATTTT. Its translation is CSVGAGYGQPQHF.

Many counts were recorded for this clone. The junction does not match germline at one end; this may be a read error. This sequence joins TRBV5-8 and TRBJ2-4, with 7 nucleotides matching TRBD1. The germline V gene has CDR1 SGHTS and CDR2 YDEGEE. This CDR3 region has 9 residues. Written as DNA, the CDR3 is TGTGCCAAAGACCCGACAGGGTCCTTC. The encoded protein is CAKDPTGSF.

The table lists this clone with a few counts. The V gene is TRBV6-5, the J gene TRBJ1-2; D might be TRBD1 (5 bases). Trimming shortened V by 2 bases and J by 11 bases, and 21 bases separated the two germline ends. The CDR3 runs to 15 residues. The germline V gene has CDR1 MNHEY and CDR2 SVGAGI. CDR3 amino acids: CASSYGGSRANHYTF. CDR3 coding DNA: TGTGCCAGCAGTTACGGCGGCTCCAGGGCCAACCATTACACCTTC.

This chain links TRBV6-1 with TRBJ2-3; D might be TRBD2 (5 bases). With 1 base removed from V and 1 base from J, the gap between germline ends came to 18 bases. The CDR3 covers 18 residues. Germline lookup yields CDR1 MNHNS and CDR2 SASEGT. In DNA form, the CDR3 reads TGTGCCAGCAGTGAAGTCGGGGTCGCCACCTCTGGCACAGATACGCAGTATTTT. Its translation is CASSEVGVATSGTDTQYF.

This chain connects TRBV30 to TRBJ2-1; weak D call: TRBD1 (5 bases). Per the germline V gene, CDR1 is GTSNPN and CDR2 is SVGIG (reference sequence). The CDR3 extends over 13 amino acids. Trimming took 0 bases from V and 7 from J, leaving 10 bases between them. This chain's CDR3 is CAWSVQAANEQFF. The CDR3 DNA reads as TGTGCCTGGAGTGTACAGGCTGCGAATGAGCAGTTCTTC.

CDR3 sequence reads: CASSPAPGTGNFYEQYF. The CDR3 DNA is TGTGCCAGCAGCCCAGCCCCGGGGACAGGCAATTTCTACGAGCAGTACTTC. The chain uses TRBV7-9 and TRBJ2-7; 8 bases are shared with TRBD1. This CDR3 spans 17 amino acids. The germline V gene has CDR1 SEHNR and CDR2 FQNEAQ (reference sequence). The ends lost 5 bases at V and 3 bases at J; junction bases unmatched: 15.

This sequence joins TRBV6-1 and TRBJ1-4; D might be TRBD1 (5 bases). Germline V lookup: CDR1 MNHNS, CDR2 SASEGT. The CDR3 extends over 17 amino acids. V was clipped by 3 bases and J by 0 bases, with 14 bases between them. CDR3 loop: CASSEDQTGTTNEKLFF. CDR3 nucleotide sequence: TGTGCCAGCAGTGAGGACCAAACAGGCACAACTAATGAAAAACTGTTTTTT.

The chain carries TRBV6-5 and TRBJ2-7, with 8 bases matching TRBD1. The CDR3 runs to 15 residues. The germline gives CDR1 MNHEY, CDR2 SVGAGI. The V and J ends lost 6 bases and 4 bases, in that order; junction bases with no gene match: 11. The CDR3 sequence is CASRRSRTGNYEQYF. The DNA of the CDR3 is TGTGCCAGCAGAAGGTCACGGACAGGGAATTACGAGCAGTACTTC.

The chain carries TRBV29-1 and TRBJ1-1; the D is unclear. Germline lookup yields CDR1 SQVTM and CDR2 ANQGSEA. Trimming pared 3 bases from V and 4 bases from J, leaving 6 bases between. The CDR3 is 11 amino acids. The CDR3 spells CSVEGGTEAFF. DNA for the CDR3: TGCAGCGTTGAGGGAGGCACTGAAGCTTTCTTT.

The V call is TRBV10-3, the J call TRBJ1-5; D is unclear. CDR1 and CDR2 from the germline V gene are ENHRY and SYGVKD. V lost 2 bases and J 7 bases, leaving 15 bases between the germline ends. The CDR3 covers 15 residues. CDR3 amino acids: CAISEGVGVNQPQHF. The CDR3 DNA sequence: TGTGCCATCAGTGAGGGGGTAGGAGTAAACCAGCCCCAGCATTTT.

The gene calls are TRBV30 and TRBJ1-2; maybe TRBD1 (6 bases). The V gene's germline CDR1 is GTSNPN and CDR2 SVGIG (reference sequence). The length of the CDR3 is 12 residues. V dropped 7 bases and J dropped 8 bases, with 17 bases sitting between them. The CDR3 loop reads CALGRGLRGYTF. In DNA form, the CDR3 reads TGTGCCTTGGGCAGGGGACTGAGAGGCTACACCTTC. Variable domain in full (rest from reference TRBV30 and TRBJ1-2): SQTIHQWPATLVQPVGSPLSLECTVEGTSNPNLYWYRQAAGRGLQLLFYSVGIGQISSEVPQNLSASRPQDRQFILSSKKLLLSDSGFYLCALGRGLRGYTFGSGTRLTVV.

In this sample, this clone turned up a few times. The V call is TRBV4-1, the J call TRBJ1-2, with 7 bases identical to TRBD1. CDR3 length: 14 residues. J lost 8 bases, V lost 1 base, and 7 bases had no gene match. Germline CDR1 reads MGHRA; CDR2 reads YSYEKL. CDR3 sequence: CASSQARGTFGYTF. The DNA of the CDR3 is TGCGCCAGCAGCCAAGCCAGGGGGACTTTCGGCTACACCTTC.

This clone was seen just once. The gene calls are TRBV30 and TRBJ2-5, with D perhaps TRBD2 (5 bases). The CDR3 runs 11 residues. The V gene lost 1 base and the J gene lost 5 bases, with 5 bases spanning the gap. Germline-derived CDR1 and CDR2 are GTSNPN and SVGIG (reference sequence). CDR3 region: CAWSAGETQYF. DNA for the CDR3: TGTGCCTGGAGTGCGGGGGAGACCCAGTACTTC.

The genes are TRBV29-1 and TRBJ2-7; no definite D call. This CDR3 region has 14 residues. The germline CDR1 and CDR2 sequences are SQVTM and ANQGSEA. The V end was cut by 1 base, the J end by 3 bases, with 13 bases between. The CDR3 DNA reads TGCAGCGTTGAAGGCTCTAAGGGCCGCTACGAGCAGTACTTC. Its translation is CSVEGSKGRYEQYF.

V and J are TRBV5-4 and TRBJ1-1, with D possibly TRBD1 on 5 matching bases. Trimming left V 5 bases short and J 3 bases short, with 11 bases between. The germline CDR1 and CDR2 sequences are SGHNT and YYREEE (reference sequence). CDR3 length: 13 amino acids. In nucleotides, the CDR3 is TGTGCCAGCAGTTTACAGGCTGACACTGAAGCTTTCTTT. This translates into CASSLQADTEAFF.

The table lists this clone with a count of one. The chain recombines TRBV7-2 with TRBJ2-7; TRBD1 aligns across 8 bases. V lost 5 bases to trimming and J lost 7 bases; unmatched junction nucleotides: 19. Germline CDR1 SGHTA, CDR2 FQGNSA. The CDR3 spans 17 residues. This chain's CDR3 is CASSPHEGQAGTGEQYF. The DNA for the CDR3 is TGTGCCAGCAGCCCCCACGAGGGACAGGCCGGTACTGGGGAGCAGTACTTC.

As regards this clone: One end of the junction does not line up with germline, which may come from a read error. The rearrangement uses TRBV2 and TRBJ2-1, with a weak D call TRBD1 (6 bases). Germline V gives CDR1 SNHLY, CDR2 FYNNEI. The CDR3 is 11 residues long. CDR3 region: CASTQGQVGLF. CDR3 coding DNA: TGTGCCAGCACCCAGGGGCAGGTGGGGCTCTTC.

This clone appeared a few times. V is TRBV5-4 and J is TRBJ2-3; 7 bases line up with TRBD2. This CDR3 has 17 amino acids. V shed 3 bases and J 1 base; nucleotides not matched to a gene: 11. Per the germline V gene, CDR1 is SGHNT and CDR2 is YYREEE (reference sequence). The CDR3 DNA reads TGTGCCAGCAGCTCCGCTACTAGCGCCCGGGGCACAGATACGCAGTATTTT. It specifies CASSSATSARGTDTQYF.

This clone was observed a single time. The chain joins TRBV19 to TRBJ1-1, with D perhaps matching TRBD1 (5 bases). The germline gives CDR1 LNHDA, CDR2 SQIVND (reference sequence). This CDR3 has 15 amino acids. Trimming pared 3 bases from V and 1 base from J, leaving 12 bases between. The CDR3 DNA reads as TGTGCCAGTAGTATCCCCAGGGAGCAGAACACTGAAGCTTTCTTT. Its translation: CASSIPREQNTEAFF.

The J gene is TRBJ1-2, the V gene TRBV2; D perhaps matches TRBD1 (5 bases). Looked up from germline, CDR1 is SNHLY and CDR2 is FYNNEI. Trimming shortened V by 1 base and J by 2 bases, and 5 bases separated the two germline ends. There are 13 residues in the CDR3. The CDR3 loop reads CASSEGDNYGYTF. CDR3 in DNA: TGTGCCAGCAGTGAAGGGGACAACTATGGCTACACCTTC.

The rearrangement joins TRBV27 to TRBJ1-2, with 8 bases fitting TRBD1. The V and J ends lost 6 bases and 5 bases, in that order; junction bases with no gene match: 5. The CDR3 covers 13 residues. The germline CDR1 and CDR2 sequences are MNHEY and SMNVEV (reference sequence). CDR3: CASRPGGYYGYTF. The DNA of the CDR3 is TGTGCCAGCAGGCCAGGGGGCTATTATGGCTACACCTTC.

This chain joins TRBV6-5 and TRBJ1-5; no definite D call. The CDR3 has 14 residues. V was trimmed by 0 bases and J by 6 bases, leaving 9 bases between them. Germline CDR1 and CDR2: MNHEY and SVGAGI. DNA of the CDR3: TGTGCCAGCAGTTACTCGGACGGTCGTCAGCCCCAGCATTTT. Encoded protein: CASSYSDGRQPQHF.

At least ten counts were recorded for this clone. This chain joins TRBV5-1 and TRBJ2-7; the D call may be TRBD1 or TRBD2 (7 bases each). The CDR3 is 19 residues long. Germline CDR1 is SGHRS and CDR2 is YFSETQ. Trimming left V 1 base short and J 0 bases short, with 23 bases between. CDR3 DNA: TGCGCCAGCAGCTTGTACCCACCCAGGGCGGGGGACAGCTCCTACGAGCAGTACTTC. Translated: CASSLYPPRAGDSSYEQYF.

This chain connects TRBV6-5 to TRBJ1-1; D is undetermined. Germline V gene data show CDR1 as MNHEY and CDR2 as SVGAGI. V lost 2 bases and J lost 4, with 11 bases in between. This CDR3 spans 14 amino acids. The CDR3: CASSYRVARTEAFF. The CDR3 region has the DNA TGTGCCAGCAGTTACCGTGTAGCCCGCACTGAAGCTTTCTTT.

The gene calls are TRBV30 and TRBJ2-6; possibly TRBD2 for D (5 bases). The germline gives CDR1 GTSNPN, CDR2 SVGIG (reference sequence). V was cut by 0 bases and J by 0 bases, with 9 bases left in between. This CDR3 has 16 residues. CDR3 nucleotide sequence: TGTGCCTGGAGTGTAAGCGGCGTCTCTGGGGCCAACGTCCTGACTTTC. The encoded protein is CAWSVSGVSGANVLTF.